These 26 T cell receptor beta chains were sequenced from one sample in a study of early T cells in non-severe SARS-CoV-2 infection (dated by TCRdb to about 2021). Library creation used 5' RACE. Sequencing instrument: NextSeq 500. Clones were called with MiXCR by TCRdb after fastp trimmed the public reads at Q25, and only in-frame beta chains were retained. Each entry is one CDR3 protein sequence, shown with its most common DNA and genes. This sample gives about 110,000 distinct CDR3 sequences in total; approximately 10% of them show up just once. The ten largest clones represent about 8% of the sample. Input material: whole blood. The receptors originated from an adult who was a healthcare worker with PCR-confirmed SARS-CoV-2 infection or an uninfected control (not recorded which).

This clonotype was picked up many times. The rearrangement uses TRBV7-9 and TRBJ2-7, with 10 positions matching TRBD2. CDR1 is SEHNR, CDR2 FQNEAQ, per germline (reference sequence). This CDR3 has 15 amino acids. The junction had 5 bases not matched to a gene; V was cut back by 1 base and J by 5 bases. CDR3 bases: TGTGCCAGCAGCTTAGGAGCGGGAGGGCCTAACGAGCAGTACTTC. The encoded protein is CASSLGAGGPNEQYF.

This clonotype was observed at least ten times. The genes are TRBV6-2 or TRBV6-3 and TRBJ2-3; 10 bases fit TRBD2. The CDR3 totals 16 residues. The germline gives CDR1 MNHEY, CDR2 SVGEGT. Trimming cost V 6 bases and J 3 bases; bases outside gene matches: 9. Here the CDR3 DNA reads TGTGCCAGCAGCTCTCTAGCGGGAGAGGGGACAGATACGCAGTATTTT. Translating gives CASSSLAGEGTDTQYF.

This clonotype was found a few times. CDR3 coding DNA: TGCAGTGCCATAGCGGGAGGCACAGATACGCAGTATTTT. Translation gives CSAIAGGTDTQYF. V usage is TRBV20-1 and J usage is TRBJ2-3; 9 bases fit TRBD2. The CDR3 loop spans 13 amino acids. V shed 6 bases, J shed 1 base, and the junction held 2 bases outside the gene matches. Germline V gives CDR1 DFQATT, CDR2 SNEGSKA (reference sequence).

This clonotype was observed many times. The chain is built from TRBV5-4 and TRBJ2-3; D gene ambiguous. Trimming pared 1 base from V and 6 bases from J, leaving 9 bases between. This CDR3 comprises 13 residues. Germline assignment: CDR1 SGHNT and CDR2 YYREEE (reference sequence). This chain's CDR3 is CASSLRPGDTQYF. The CDR3 DNA follows: TGTGCCAGCAGCTTGAGGCCCGGGGATACGCAGTATTTT.

A few counts support this clonotype. The V gene is TRBV5-1, the J gene TRBJ2-5; the D call may be TRBD1 or TRBD2 (5 bases each). Germline CDR1 reads SGHRS; CDR2 reads YFSETQ. Trimming shortened V by 1 base and J by 1 base, and 8 bases separated the two germline ends. CDR3 size: 14 residues. CDR3: CASSLRGAQETQYF. The CDR3 DNA reads TGCGCCAGCAGCTTGAGAGGGGCCCAAGAGACCCAGTACTTC. Using reference TRBV5-1 and TRBJ2-5 for the parts outside the CDR3, the full variable domain is KAGVTQTPRYLIKTRGQQVTLSCSPISGHRSVSWYQQTPGQGLQFLFEYFSETQRNKGNFPGRFSGRQFSNSRSEMNVSTLELGDSALYLCASSLRGAQETQYFGPGTRLLVL.

This clonotype turned up a few times. V is TRBV7-2 and J is TRBJ2-5, with 7 bases matching TRBD1. CDR3 length: 14 residues. The germline V gene has CDR1 SGHTA and CDR2 FQGNSA. Trimming at V came to 5 bases and at J to 2 bases, leaving 5 bases not matched to a gene. Written as DNA, the CDR3 is TGTGCCAGCAGCACCGGGACAGTACAAGAGACCCAGTACTTC. It yields the protein CASSTGTVQETQYF.

This clonotype was recorded many times. The chain joins TRBV15 to TRBJ2-1; D gene unclear. Germline-derived CDR1 and CDR2 are LNHNV and YYDKDF (reference sequence). CDR3 size: 13 residues. Deletions cut 0 bases from V and 8 bases from J, with 8 bases between. This chain's CDR3 is CATSRDAGYEQFF. Written as DNA, the CDR3 is TGTGCCACCAGCAGAGATGCAGGTTATGAGCAGTTCTTC.

Ten or more counts support this clonotype. This chain uses TRBV2 with TRBJ2-3, with 7 bases fitting TRBD2. V shed 4 bases and J 5 bases; nucleotides not matched to a gene: 6. Germline CDR1 reads SNHLY; CDR2 reads FYNNEI. The CDR3 consists of 14 residues. The CDR3 region has the DNA TGTGCCAGCAGTGTGACGAGCGGGATAGATACGCAGTATTTT. Translating gives CASSVTSGIDTQYF.

The CDR3 DNA reads as TGTGCCAACGCCGAGAACACTGAAGCTTTCTTT. Amino acid sequence: CANAENTEAFF. V and J are TRBV2 and TRBJ1-1; D unclear. The CDR3 sequence is 11 residues long. V shed 10 bases and J shed 1 base, with 7 bases lying between them. CDR1 and CDR2 from the germline V gene are SNHLY and FYNNEI. The entire variable domain, with the rest obtained from reference TRBV2 and TRBJ1-1, is as follows: EPEVTQTPSHQVTQMGQEVILRCVPISNHLYFYWYRQILGQKVEFLVSFYNNEISEKSEIFDDQFSVERPDGSNFTLKIRSTKLEDSAMYFCANAENTEAFFGQGTRLTVV.

V gene TRBV15 combines with J gene TRBJ2-1, with D maybe TRBD2 (6 bases). Germline assignment: CDR1 LNHNV and CDR2 YYDKDF (reference sequence). The CDR3 runs 18 residues. V shed 8 bases and J shed 0 bases, with 23 bases lying between them. CDR3 amino acids: CATAEGASARFSYNEQFF. CDR3 DNA: TGTGCCACCGCTGAGGGAGCTAGCGCCCGTTTCTCCTACAATGAGCAGTTCTTC. Variable domain in full (rest from reference TRBV15 and TRBJ2-1): DAMVIQNPRYQVTQFGKPVTLSCSQTLNHNVMYWYQQKSSQAPKLLFHYYDKDFNNEADTPDNFQSRRPNTSFCFLDIRSPGLGDTAMYLCATAEGASARFSYNEQFFGPGTRLTVL.

The rearrangement links TRBV19 to TRBJ1-6, with D tentatively TRBD1 (5 bases). This CDR3 is 13 amino acids long. Trimming stripped 10 bases from V and 6 bases from J, with 13 bases between. Per germline, CDR1 LNHDA and CDR2 SQIVND (reference sequence). The CDR3 region is CATQGQPNSPLHF. As DNA, the CDR3 is TGTGCCACCCAGGGTCAACCTAATTCACCCCTCCACTTT.

This clonotype was recorded many times. The chain couples TRBV3-1 to TRBJ2-3; tentatively, D is TRBD1 (5 bases). The CDR3 spans 15 residues. Germline values: CDR1 LGHDT, CDR2 YNNKEL (reference sequence). V gave up 2 bases and J gave up 2 bases, with 11 bases separating them. The CDR3: CASSQWQGDTDTQYF. CDR3 nucleotides: TGTGCCAGCAGCCAATGGCAGGGTGACACAGATACGCAGTATTTT.

The count of this clonotype is one. V usage is TRBV2 and J usage is TRBJ1-1; D not resolved. This CDR3 spans 12 amino acids. The V gene's germline CDR1 is SNHLY and CDR2 FYNNEI. The germline V and J ends were trimmed by 7 bases and 1 base, with 7 bases remaining between them. CDR3 protein: CASNRANTEAFF. The CDR3 DNA sequence: TGTGCCAGCAATAGGGCGAACACTGAAGCTTTCTTT.

There are many counts of this clonotype. CDR3 amino acids: CASSFVTRANTGELFF. CDR3 DNA: TGCGCCAGCAGCTTTGTGACTAGGGCGAACACCGGGGAGCTGTTTTTT. V is TRBV5-1 and J is TRBJ2-2, with D possibly being TRBD2 (6 bases). The CDR3 runs 16 residues. Trimming pared 2 bases from V and 0 bases from J, leaving 11 bases between. Germline CDR1 reads SGHRS; CDR2 reads YFSETQ.

This clonotype was counted at least ten times. The CDR3 nucleotides are TGCAGTGCTAGAGAGGGGGTCACCGGGGAGCTGTTTTTT. Protein sequence: CSAREGVTGELFF. The V gene is TRBV20-1, the J gene TRBJ2-2, with D possibly being TRBD1 or TRBD2 (5 bases each). Germline values: CDR1 DFQATT, CDR2 SNEGSKA (reference sequence). This CDR3 has 13 residues. The ends were cut back, 0 bases at V and 4 bases at J, with 6 bases in the middle.

Points on this clonotype: Here the CDR3 omits its conserved ending phenylalanine or tryptophan, so a read error is the likely source. The rearrangement joins TRBV28 to TRBJ1-1; D remains unclear. Looked up from germline, CDR1 is MDHEN and CDR2 is SYDVKM. V lost 5 bases, J lost 0 bases, and 10 bases lay in between. The CDR3 extends over 14 amino acids. CDR3 region: CASSRAEMNTEAFL. DNA of the CDR3: TGTGCCAGCAGTAGGGCAGAGATGAACACTGAAGCTTTCCTT.

The table lists this clonotype with a few counts. The chain couples TRBV20-1 to TRBJ2-1, with 11 bases matching TRBD2. The V and J ends lost 6 bases and 4 bases, in that order; junction bases with no gene match: 5. The CDR3 extends over 14 amino acids. Germline V CDR1 and CDR2: DFQATT, SNEGSKA (reference sequence). CDR3 region: CSAVGLAVYNEQFF. As DNA, the CDR3 is TGCAGTGCCGTGGGACTAGCGGTGTACAATGAGCAGTTCTTC.

This clonotype was counted ten times or more. The chain joins TRBV4-3 to TRBJ2-5, with D maybe TRBD2 (5 bases). This CDR3 has 13 residues. The V gene lost 0 bases and the J gene lost 5 bases, with 7 bases spanning the gap. Germline assignment: CDR1 LGHNA and CDR2 YSLEER. CDR3 nucleotide sequence: TGCGCCAGCAGCCAAGAGCCGGGGGAGACCCAGTACTTC. This translates into CASSQEPGETQYF.

This chain uses TRBV28 with TRBJ2-5; the match to TRBD2 covers 12 bases. Germline CDR1 and CDR2: MDHEN and SYDVKM. V lost 6 bases and J lost 0; bases outside the gene matches: 11. The CDR3 has 18 amino acids. The DNA for the CDR3 is TGTGCCAGCAGCCCCTCTAGCGGGAGGGTGGGCTACCAAGAGACCCAGTACTTC. Amino acids: CASSPSSGRVGYQETQYF.

This clonotype was counted many times. The V call is TRBV6-6, the J call TRBJ2-1; D unresolved. Germline V gene lookup returns CDR1 MNHNY and CDR2 SVGAGI (reference sequence). V lost 6 bases, J lost 0 bases, and 12 bases lay in between. The CDR3 spans 15 residues. CDR3 nucleotides: TGTGCCAGCAGGCGCGACCTTAGCTCCTACAATGAGCAGTTCTTC. This gives the protein CASRRDLSSYNEQFF.

This clonotype showed up many times. Mismatch with germline at one junction end may stem from a read error. CDR3 DNA sequence: TGTGCCAGCTCACCTGATCATGGACTAGCGAATACCGGGGAGCTGTTTTTT. Residues: CASSPDHGLANTGELFF. This chain uses TRBV18 with TRBJ2-2, with 9 nucleotides matching TRBD2. The CDR3 runs to 17 residues. Per germline, CDR1 KGHSH and CDR2 LQKENI.

This clonotype was recorded many times. V is TRBV7-9 and J is TRBJ2-1, with a possible D match to TRBD1 (5 bases). CDR1 SEHNR and CDR2 FQNEAQ come from the germline V gene (reference sequence). V shed 4 bases and J shed 9 bases, with 19 bases lying between them. CDR3 length equals 15 residues. This CDR3 is CASSSYRQILIEQFF. The CDR3, as DNA: TGTGCCAGCAGCTCTTATCGACAGATTCTAATTGAGCAGTTCTTC.

In its sample, this clonotype was seen many times. V usage is TRBV19 and J usage is TRBJ1-2; D gene ambiguous. V lost 7 bases, J lost 6 bases, and 18 bases lay in between. The CDR3 contains 14 residues. Germline V CDR1 and CDR2: LNHDA, SQIVND (reference sequence). The CDR3, as DNA: TGTGCCAGTAAAAGATTAGGATCGGAGCATGGCTACACCTTC. Translated: CASKRLGSEHGYTF.

This clonotype was counted a few times. This chain links TRBV6-6 with TRBJ1-5, with D unclear. Trimming pared 5 bases from V and 5 bases from J, leaving 7 bases between. Looked up from germline, CDR1 is MNHNY and CDR2 is SVGAGI (reference sequence). The CDR3 runs to 12 residues. This chain's CDR3 is CASSLQYQPQHF. CDR3 nucleotides: TGTGCCAGCAGTCTCCAATATCAGCCCCAGCATTTT.

This clonotype was seen more than once but under ten times. This chain links TRBV20-1 with TRBJ2-1, with 7 bases identical to TRBD2. V lost 0 bases and J lost 2; bases outside the gene matches: 1. There are 14 residues in the CDR3. The V gene's germline CDR1 is DFQATT and CDR2 SNEGSKA (reference sequence). CDR3 coding DNA: TGCAGTGCTAGAGAGGGAGGGGCCTACAATGAGCAGTTCTTC. Translation: CSAREGGAYNEQFF.

This clonotype was found once. The genes are TRBV5-5 and TRBJ1-1; TRBD1 is a possible D gene (5 bases). This CDR3 is built from 16 residues. The germline V gene encodes CDR1 SGHKS and CDR2 YYEKEE (reference sequence). The ends were cut back, 3 bases at V and 7 bases at J, with 22 bases in the middle. CDR3 coding DNA: TGTGCCAGCAGCTATCCCCAGGGCCCCACCGCTAATGAAGCTTTCTTT. Encoded protein: CASSYPQGPTANEAFF.